What follows is one T cell receptor (beta chain) and its context. Antigen specificity is unknown. Authors of the study amplified TCR beta CDR3 regions from RNA transcripts. TCR CDR3 underwent first-round RT-PCR with the HTBI primer set. TCRdb reanalysed the multiplex PCR reads using MiXCR and keeps one entry per CDR3 protein. The table has around 600,000 distinct CDR3 sequences, more than 15% seen once; the top ten hold about 3.5%. The sample belongs to a study of T cells in Graves' hyperthyroidism and ophthalmopathy. With duration under 3 months, ophthalmopathy was active: Clinical Activity Score at least 3, NOSPECS at least 4. Uncontrolled infection, other autoimmune disease, pregnancy and lactation each barred patients from inclusion. Germline assignment: CDR1 MNHNS and CDR2 SASEGT. The ends were cut back, 8 bases at V and 5 bases at J, with 19 bases in the middle. This CDR3 region has 15 residues.

Notes on the study in general: Expanded thyroid clonotypes (above 0.001) were mostly also found in blood.

The sequencing input was blood. This TCR was recovered from a woman aged 40 to 50 with Graves' ophthalmopathy. The rearrangement uses TRBV6-1 and TRBJ2-4, with a tentative D call TRBD2 (5 bases). The CDR3 nucleotides are TGTGCCAGCCATGACGTGGCTAGAGGGCAAAACATTCAGTACTTC. As protein: CASHDVARGQNIQYF.